This is a list of T cell receptor beta chains from one sample in a study of T cell responses to AZD1222 COVID-19 vaccine. Profiling relied on immunoSEQ multiplex PCR, and the TCRdb table lists in-frame clones only, not all of them. This table holds about 180,000 clones, approximately 90% found once. Sequenced here: peripheral blood, sampled on day 0 of AZD1222 vaccination. Every receptor here comes from an adult in good health. CDR3s include the opening cysteine and the closing phenylalanine or tryptophan. The D gene is left open where the match is weak. Rows give clone size only sometimes, using once, few, many, or a class for an expanded clone.

>NA|TRBV11-2|TRBJ1-2|NA
TGTGCCAGCAGCTCCCCCCGAGGCAGGGAGAATAACTATGGCTACACCTTC
CASSSPRGRENNYGYTF
>TRBD1|TRBV13|TRBJ1-6|NA
TGTGCCAGCAGCTTATTCCAGGGGGACAGTGAAAATTCACCCCTCCACTTT
CASSLFQGDSENSPLHF
>NA|TRBV9|TRBJ2-3|once
TGTGCCAGCAGCCCCCGGGACTTTATCACAGATACGCAGTATTTT
CASSPRDFITDTQYF
>NA|TRBV5-1|TRBJ1-4|NA
TGCGCCAGCAGCCCAGGGTCTGAGCGTACTAATGAAAAACTGTTTTTT
CASSPGSERTNEKLFF
>NA|TRBV9|TRBJ1-2|NA
TGTGCCAGCAGCGTAGCCACCATGGTGACAGTTAACTATGGCTACACCTTC
CASSVATMVTVNYGYTF
>NA|TRBV6-2/TRBV6-3|TRBJ1-5|NA
TGTGCCAGCAGTTACCCCCCTGACAGGAGTGGGCTTTATAGCAATCAGCCCCAGCATTTT
CASSYPPDRSGLYSNQPQHF
>NA|TRBV5-1|TRBJ1-5|NA
TGCGCCAGCAGTTTTGGTCCTATTAGCAATCAGCCCCAGCATTTT
CASSFGPISNQPQHF
>TRBD1|TRBV18|TRBJ2-1|NA
TGTGCCAGCTCACCACGGGCAGGGGGCTACAATGAGCAGTTCTTC
CASSPRAGGYNEQFF
>TRBD2|TRBV6-5|TRBJ2-1|NA
TGTGCCAGCACGATCGGGGGGGCCTCCTACAATGAGCAGTTCTTC
CASTIGGASYNEQFF
>TRBD1|TRBV10-3|TRBJ2-6|NA
TGTGCCATCAGTGGGGACAGGGGGCGCAAGGGATCTGGGGCCAACGTCCTGACTTTC
CAISGDRGRKGSGANVLTF
>NA|TRBV4-3|TRBJ2-1|NA
TGCGCCAGCAGCCAAGTGGGGCTCAATGAGCAGTTCTTC
CASSQVGLNEQFF
>TRBD1|TRBV9|TRBJ1-4|NA
TGTGCCAGCAGCGTAGTTTCCGGGACAGGGAGTGAAAAACTGTTTTTT
CASSVVSGTGSEKLFF
>TRBD2|TRBV6-1|TRBJ2-1|once
TGTGCCAGCAGTGAAGCCGGGGGGGCCCCCTACAATGAGCAGTTCTTC
CASSEAGGAPYNEQFF
>NA|TRBV3-1/TRBV3-2|TRBJ2-6|once
TGTGCCAGCAGCCAAGATGAGGGATCAGGGGCCAACGTCCTGACTTTC
CASSQDEGSGANVLTF
>TRBD1|TRBV6-2/TRBV6-3|TRBJ1-2|once
TGTGCCAGCAGTTTTCCTCCGGGACAGGAGGACTATGGCTACACCTTC
CASSFPPGQEDYGYTF
>NA|TRBV29-1|TRBJ1-1|NA
TGCAGCGTTGAAATTCGGAAGGCAGGGAGTACTGAAGCTTTCTTT
CSVEIRKAGSTEAFF
>NA|TRBV7-2|TRBJ2-7|medium-sized
TGTGCCAGCAGTTTCCAGGGTTTCTACGAGCAGTACTTC
CASSFQGFYEQYF
>NA|TRBV28|TRBJ1-5|NA
TGTGCCAGCAGTCTTCGACAGAGCAATCAGCCCCAGCATTTT
CASSLRQSNQPQHF
>NA|TRBV7-9|TRBJ1-4|NA
TGTGCCAGCAGCTTAGGACAGATTAATGAAAAACTGTTTTTT
CASSLGQINEKLFF
>NA|TRBV27|TRBJ2-3|NA
TGTGCCAGCAGTCTAATAGGGGATACGCAGTATTTT
CASSLIGDTQYF
>TRBD1|TRBV19|TRBJ1-4|NA
TGTGCCAGTAGTCTTGGGACAGGGGGCAGTCTGAGTGAAAAACTGTTTTTT
CASSLGTGGSLSEKLFF
>NA|TRBV18|TRBJ1-2|NA
TGTGCCAGCTCACCACAGGACCCCTCTTGGGGAAACTATGGCTACACCTTC
CASSPQDPSWGNYGYTF
>TRBD2|TRBV28|TRBJ2-3|NA
TGTGCCAGCAGTTTCCCCTCTCTAAGCGGGGAAGGGGATACGCAGTATTTT
CASSFPSLSGEGDTQYF
>TRBD1|TRBV5-1|TRBJ2-7|NA
TGCGCCAGCAGCTTACTTCCGGGACAGGGCCACGAGCAGTACTTC
CASSLLPGQGHEQYF
>TRBD1|TRBV3-1/TRBV3-2|TRBJ1-5|few
TGTGCCAGCAGCCTGGGACAGCGGAATCAGCCCCAGCATTTT
CASSLGQRNQPQHF
>NA|TRBV9|TRBJ1-5|NA
TGTGCCAGCAGCGTGGGGCATCAGCCCCAGCATTTT
CASSVGHQPQHF
>NA|TRBV7-9|TRBJ2-3|NA
TGTGCCAGCAGCTTTAGGCTAGCAGGCACAGATACGCAGTATTTT
CASSFRLAGTDTQYF
>TRBD1|TRBV24-1|TRBJ1-5|once
TGTGCCACCACGAACTCGGGACAGGGGTCTCTGAGGAATCAGCCCCAGCATTTT
CATTNSGQGSLRNQPQHF
>TRBD1|TRBV3-1/TRBV3-2|TRBJ2-2|NA
TGTGCCAGCAGCCAAGACAGGGGGTTCGGCGGGGAGCTGTTTTTT
CASSQDRGFGGELFF
>TRBD1|TRBV18|TRBJ1-2|NA
TGTGCCAGCTCACCAGGACAGGTCTGGGGATTTGTGAACTATGGCTACACCTTC
CASSPGQVWGFVNYGYTF
>NA|TRBV12-5|TRBJ1-1|NA
TGTGCTAGTGCCCAAACCCTCATGAACACTGAAGCTTTCTTT
CASAQTLMNTEAFF
>NA|TRBV5-4|TRBJ2-1|NA
TGTGCCAGCAGCCCGGACAGTTCGCCCTACAATGAGCAGTTCTTC
CASSPDSSPYNEQFF
>NA|TRBV29-1|TRBJ1-2|NA
TGCAGCGTTCCGGAGGGGGACTATGGCTACACCTTC
CSVPEGDYGYTF
>NA|TRBV27|TRBJ2-7|NA
TGTGCCAGCAGATTTATGGTCCAGTCCTACGAGCAGTACTTC
CASRFMVQSYEQYF
>NA|TRBV4-2|TRBJ1-5|NA
TGTGCCAGCAGCCAAGGGGGAGTGGAAAGCCAGCCCCAGCATTTT
CASSQGGVESQPQHF
>TRBD1|TRBV3-1/TRBV3-2|TRBJ1-4|NA
TGTGCCAGCAGCCATAAGACAGGGGCTAATGAAAAACTGTTTTTT
CASSHKTGANEKLFF
>TRBD1|TRBV7-3|TRBJ2-5|once
TGTGCCAGCAGCCCGGGACAGGGGGCTTTCGAGACCCAGTACTTC
CASSPGQGAFETQYF
>NA|TRBV6-2/TRBV6-3|TRBJ1-5|NA
TGTGCCAGCAGTCCAGGGGTTTTCAGTCAGCCCCAGCATTTT
CASSPGVFSQPQHF
>NA|TRBV6-5|TRBJ1-5|NA
TGTGCCAGCAGGGGGGGCAATCAGCCCCAGCATTTT
CASRGGNQPQHF
>NA|TRBV6-5|TRBJ1-5|NA
TGTGCCAGCGCCCTATCAGGGTTCAATCAGCCCCAGCATTTT
CASALSGFNQPQHF
>TRBD1|TRBV18|TRBJ1-6|NA
TGTGCCAGCTCACCACGGGGGACAGGCCTCTATAATTCACCCCTCCACTTT
CASSPRGTGLYNSPLHF
>NA|TRBV30|TRBJ1-1|NA
TGTGCCTGGAGTGCCTTGGAGGGAGCTTTCTTT
CAWSALEGAFF
>NA|TRBV15|TRBJ2-3|NA
TGTGCCAGTAACCAGGGGGGGGACACAGATACGCAGTATTTT
CASNQGGDTDTQYF
>NA|TRBV3-1/TRBV3-2|TRBJ1-6|NA
TGTGCCAGCAGCGATACAGGGATCTCCTATAATTCACCCCTCCACTTT
CASSDTGISYNSPLHF
>NA|TRBV6-5|TRBJ2-5|NA
TGTGCCAGCAGGGAGAGCGGCCAAGAGACCCAGTACTTC
CASRESGQETQYF
>NA|TRBV6-4|TRBJ2-1|once
TGTGCCAGCAGTGAATTGGAGACGTTCGTTTGGAATGAGCAGTTCTTC
CASSELETFVWNEQFF
>NA|TRBV9|TRBJ1-6|NA
TGTGCCAGCAGCGGTGACATCTTTTCACCCCTCCACTTT
CASSGDIFSPLHF
>TRBD2|TRBV9|TRBJ2-5|NA
TGTGCCAGCAGCGTAGGATCCAGCGGGGTGAAAGAGACCCAGTACTTC
CASSVGSSGVKETQYF
>TRBD1|TRBV5-1|TRBJ1-4|few
TGCGCCAGCAGCTCCGGACAGGGGGATGAAAAACTGTTTTTT
CASSSGQGDEKLFF
>NA|TRBV2|TRBJ1-2|NA
TGTGCCAGCAGTGATGACAGGCGGGAGGTTGGCTACACCTTC
CASSDDRREVGYTF
>NA|TRBV5-1|TRBJ2-7|few
TGCGCCAGCAGCTTGATCCCAGGGCCCTCCTACGAGCAGTACTTC
CASSLIPGPSYEQYF
>NA|TRBV6-5|TRBJ1-5|once
TGTGCCAGCAGATACCGGGACGGCAATCAGCCCCAGCATTTT
CASRYRDGNQPQHF
>TRBD1|TRBV11-1|TRBJ1-2|NA
TGTGCCAGCAGCTTATCGGACAGGGCCTATGGCTACACCTTC
CASSLSDRAYGYTF
>TRBD1|TRBV5-6|TRBJ1-6|NA
TGTGCCAGCAGCACCGGACAGGGGATAAATAATTCACCCCTCCACTTT
CASSTGQGINNSPLHF
>TRBD1|TRBV6-2/TRBV6-3|TRBJ1-6|NA
TGTGCCAGCAGCCCTGACAGGGAATGGTCCTATAATTCACCCCTCCACTTT
CASSPDREWSYNSPLHF
>TRBD2|TRBV30|TRBJ2-1|NA
TGTGCCTGGACCGACGGGGGGGGTTCCTACAATGAGCAGTTCTTC
CAWTDGGGSYNEQFF
>TRBD1|TRBV5-1|TRBJ1-4|NA
TGCGCCAGCAGCCCGGGGACAGGGAGCGGGGAAAAACTGTTTTTT
CASSPGTGSGEKLFF
>TRBD1|TRBV5-1|TRBJ1-4|NA
TGCGCCAGCAGCCCACAGGGGGGGGAAAAACTGTTTTTT
CASSPQGGEKLFF
>NA|TRBV27|TRBJ2-6|once
TGTGCCAGCAGTGCGGGCTCTGGGGCCAACGTCCTGACTTTC
CASSAGSGANVLTF